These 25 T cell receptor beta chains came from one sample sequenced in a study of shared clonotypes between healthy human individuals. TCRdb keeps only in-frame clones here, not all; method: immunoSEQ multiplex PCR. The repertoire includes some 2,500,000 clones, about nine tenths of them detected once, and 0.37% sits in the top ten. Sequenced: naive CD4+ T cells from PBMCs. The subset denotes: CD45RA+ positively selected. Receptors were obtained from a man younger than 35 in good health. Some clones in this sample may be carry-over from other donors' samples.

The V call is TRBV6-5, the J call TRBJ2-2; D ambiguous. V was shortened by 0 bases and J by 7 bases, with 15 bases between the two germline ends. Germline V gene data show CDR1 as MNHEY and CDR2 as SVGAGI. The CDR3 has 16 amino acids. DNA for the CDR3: TGTGCCAGCAGTTACTCAAACCCCCCAGAGAACGGGGAGCTGTTTTTT. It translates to CASSYSNPPENGELFF.

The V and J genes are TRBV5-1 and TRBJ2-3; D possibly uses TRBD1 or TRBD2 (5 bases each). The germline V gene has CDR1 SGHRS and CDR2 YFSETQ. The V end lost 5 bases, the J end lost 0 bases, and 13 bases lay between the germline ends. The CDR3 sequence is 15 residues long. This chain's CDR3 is CASRPGALSTDTQYF. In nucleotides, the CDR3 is TGCGCCAGCAGACCCGGGGCCCTTAGCACAGATACGCAGTATTTT.

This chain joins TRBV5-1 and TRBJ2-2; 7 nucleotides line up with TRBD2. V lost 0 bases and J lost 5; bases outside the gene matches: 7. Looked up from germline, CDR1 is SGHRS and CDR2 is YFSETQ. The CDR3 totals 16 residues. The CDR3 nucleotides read TGCGCCAGCAGCTTGGCACCGGGGGGAGAGACCGGGGAGCTGTTTTTT. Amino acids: CASSLAPGGETGELFF.

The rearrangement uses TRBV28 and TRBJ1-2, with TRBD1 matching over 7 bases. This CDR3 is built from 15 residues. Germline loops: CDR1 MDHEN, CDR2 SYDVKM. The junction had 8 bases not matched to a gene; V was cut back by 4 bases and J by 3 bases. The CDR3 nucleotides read TGTGCCAGCAGTTGGGGACAGTGGGAGCACTATGGCTACACCTTC. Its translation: CASSWGQWEHYGYTF.

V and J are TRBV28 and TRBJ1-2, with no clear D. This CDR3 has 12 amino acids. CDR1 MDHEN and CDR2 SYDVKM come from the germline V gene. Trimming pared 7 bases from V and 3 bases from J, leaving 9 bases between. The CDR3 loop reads CASKDGYYGYTF. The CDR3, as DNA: TGTGCCAGCAAGGACGGATACTATGGCTACACCTTC.

The CDR3 DNA sequence: TGTGCCAGCAGCTTTGGGAGCAAATCCTTGCAGTACTTC. The encoded protein is CASSFGSKSLQYF. The rearrangement joins TRBV7-2 to TRBJ2-7; perhaps TRBD2 as D (5 bases). The V end was cut by 3 bases, the J end by 9 bases, with 15 bases between. From germline, CDR1 is SGHTA and CDR2 FQGNSA. This CDR3 is 13 amino acids long.

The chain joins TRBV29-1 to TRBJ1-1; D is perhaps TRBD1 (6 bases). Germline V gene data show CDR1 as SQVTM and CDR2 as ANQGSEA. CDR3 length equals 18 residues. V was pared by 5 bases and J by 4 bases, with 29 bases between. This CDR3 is CSVYQRNRVSPWSTEAFF. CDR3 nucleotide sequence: TGCAGCGTTTACCAACGTAACAGGGTTTCCCCTTGGTCCACTGAAGCTTTCTTT. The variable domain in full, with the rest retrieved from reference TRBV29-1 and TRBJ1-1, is SAVISQKPSRDICQRGTSLTIQCQVDSQVTMMFWYRQQPGQSLTLIATANQGSEATYESGFVIDKFPISRPNLTFSTLTVSNMSPEDSSIYLCSVYQRNRVSPWSTEAFFGQGTRLTVV.

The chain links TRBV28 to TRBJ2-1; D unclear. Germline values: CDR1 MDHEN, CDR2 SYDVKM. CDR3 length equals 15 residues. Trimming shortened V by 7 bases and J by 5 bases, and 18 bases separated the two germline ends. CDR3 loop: CASTRSGYRNNEQFF. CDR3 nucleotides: TGTGCCAGCACCAGATCCGGCTACCGAAACAATGAGCAGTTCTTC. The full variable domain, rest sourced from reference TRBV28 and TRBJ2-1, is DVKVTQSSRYLVKRTGEKVFLECVQDMDHENMFWYRQDPGLGLRLIYFSYDVKMKEKGDIPEGYSVSREKKERFSLILESASTNQTSMYLCASTRSGYRNNEQFFGPGTRLTVL.

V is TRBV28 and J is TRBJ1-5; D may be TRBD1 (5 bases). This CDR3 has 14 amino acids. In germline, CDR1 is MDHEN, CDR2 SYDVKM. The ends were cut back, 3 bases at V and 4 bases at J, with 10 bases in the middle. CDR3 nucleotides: TGTGCCAGCAGTTTGCAGGGCTGGAATCAGCCCCAGCATTTT. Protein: CASSLQGWNQPQHF.

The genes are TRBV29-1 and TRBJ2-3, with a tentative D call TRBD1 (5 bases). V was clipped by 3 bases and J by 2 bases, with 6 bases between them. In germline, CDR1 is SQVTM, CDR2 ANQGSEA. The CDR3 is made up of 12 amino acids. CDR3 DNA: TGCAGCGTTGAGACAGACACAGATACGCAGTATTTT. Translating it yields CSVETDTDTQYF.

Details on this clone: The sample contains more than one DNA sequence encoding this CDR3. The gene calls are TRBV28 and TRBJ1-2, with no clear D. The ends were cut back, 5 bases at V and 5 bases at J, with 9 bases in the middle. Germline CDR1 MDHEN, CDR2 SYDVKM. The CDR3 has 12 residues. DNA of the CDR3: TGTGCCAGCAGTCTGCGGGGATATGGCTACACCTTC. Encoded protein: CASSLRGYGYTF.

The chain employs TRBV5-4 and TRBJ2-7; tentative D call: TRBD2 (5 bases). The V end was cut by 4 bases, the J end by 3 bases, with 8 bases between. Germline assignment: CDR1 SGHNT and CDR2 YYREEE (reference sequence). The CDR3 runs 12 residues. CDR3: CASSPRGYEQYF. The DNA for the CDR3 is TGTGCCAGCAGCCCTCGGGGCTACGAGCAGTACTTC.

The DNA for the CDR3 is TGTGCCAGCAGCTTAGTTTGGGGACAAGATGAAAAACTGTTTTTT. Translated: CASSLVWGQDEKLFF. V gene TRBV7-2 combines with J gene TRBJ1-4, with D possibly being TRBD1 (6 bases). Germline loops: CDR1 SGHTA, CDR2 FQGNSA. Deletions cut 1 base from V and 6 bases from J, with 12 bases between. CDR3 size: 15 residues.

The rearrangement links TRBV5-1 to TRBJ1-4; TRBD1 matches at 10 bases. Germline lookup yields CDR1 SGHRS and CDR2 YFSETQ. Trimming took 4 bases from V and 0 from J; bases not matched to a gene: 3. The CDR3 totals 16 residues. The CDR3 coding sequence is TGCGCCAGCAGCGCCGGGACAGGGGCAACTAATGAAAAACTGTTTTTT. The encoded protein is CASSAGTGATNEKLFF. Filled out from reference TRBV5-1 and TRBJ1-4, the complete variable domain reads KAGVTQTPRYLIKTRGQQVTLSCSPISGHRSVSWYQQTPGQGLQFLFEYFSETQRNKGNFPGRFSGRQFSNSRSEMNVSTLELGDSALYLCASSAGTGATNEKLFFGSGTQLSVL.

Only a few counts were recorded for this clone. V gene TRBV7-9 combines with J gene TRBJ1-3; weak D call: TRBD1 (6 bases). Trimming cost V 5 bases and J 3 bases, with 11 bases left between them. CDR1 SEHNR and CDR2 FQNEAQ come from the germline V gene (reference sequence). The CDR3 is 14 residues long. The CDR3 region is CASSRRTVGNTIYF. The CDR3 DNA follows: TGTGCCAGCAGCCGCCGGACAGTTGGAAACACCATATATTTT.

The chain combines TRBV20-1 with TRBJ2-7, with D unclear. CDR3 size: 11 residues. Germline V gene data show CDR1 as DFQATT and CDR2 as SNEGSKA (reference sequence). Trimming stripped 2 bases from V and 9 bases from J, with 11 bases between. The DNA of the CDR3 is TGCAGTGCTAGATCTCCGATTGGGCAGTACTTC. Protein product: CSARSPIGQYF.

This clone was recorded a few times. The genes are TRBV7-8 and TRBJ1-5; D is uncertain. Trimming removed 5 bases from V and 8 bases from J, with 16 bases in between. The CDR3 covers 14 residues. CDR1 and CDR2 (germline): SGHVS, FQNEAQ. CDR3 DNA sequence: TGTGCCAGCAGCCCGCAGGTTCCTGTCGAGCCCCAGCATTTT. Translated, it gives CASSPQVPVEPQHF.

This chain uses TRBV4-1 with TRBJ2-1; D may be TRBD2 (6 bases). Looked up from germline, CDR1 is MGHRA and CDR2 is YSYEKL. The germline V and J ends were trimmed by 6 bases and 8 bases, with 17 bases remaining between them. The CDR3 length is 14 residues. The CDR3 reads CASRAPGERHEQFF. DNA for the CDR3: TGCGCCAGCAGGGCCCCGGGAGAAAGGCATGAGCAGTTCTTC.

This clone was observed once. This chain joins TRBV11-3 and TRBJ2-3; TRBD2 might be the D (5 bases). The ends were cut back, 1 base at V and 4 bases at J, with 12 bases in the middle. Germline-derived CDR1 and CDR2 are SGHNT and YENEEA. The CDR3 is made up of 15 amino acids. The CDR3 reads CASSLGGLESDTQYF. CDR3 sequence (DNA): TGTGCCAGCAGCTTAGGCGGGTTGGAGTCAGATACGCAGTATTTT.

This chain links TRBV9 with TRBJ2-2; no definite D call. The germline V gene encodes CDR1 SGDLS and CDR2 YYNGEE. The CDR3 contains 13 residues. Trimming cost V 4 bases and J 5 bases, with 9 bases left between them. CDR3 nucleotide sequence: TGTGCCAGCAGCACGGACCCGACCGGGGAGCTGTTTTTT. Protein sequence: CASSTDPTGELFF.

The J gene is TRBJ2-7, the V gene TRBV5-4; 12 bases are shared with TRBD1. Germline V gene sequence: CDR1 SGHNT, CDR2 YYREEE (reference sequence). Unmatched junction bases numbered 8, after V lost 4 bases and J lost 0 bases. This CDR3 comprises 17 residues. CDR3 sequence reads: CASSPGGTGGLSYEQYF. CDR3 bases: TGTGCCAGCAGCCCTGGCGGGACAGGGGGCCTCTCCTACGAGCAGTACTTC.

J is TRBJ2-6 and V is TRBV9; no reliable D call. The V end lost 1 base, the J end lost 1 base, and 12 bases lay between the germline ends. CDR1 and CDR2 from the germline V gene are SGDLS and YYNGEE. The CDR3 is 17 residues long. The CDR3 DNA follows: TGTGCCAGCAGCGTACTAGACGGGTCGTCTGGGGCCAACGTCCTGACTTTC. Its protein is CASSVLDGSSGANVLTF.

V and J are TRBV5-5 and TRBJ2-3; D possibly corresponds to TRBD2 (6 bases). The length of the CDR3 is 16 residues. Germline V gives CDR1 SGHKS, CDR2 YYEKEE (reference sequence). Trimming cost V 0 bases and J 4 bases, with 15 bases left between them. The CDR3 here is CASSLGGVRIADTQYF. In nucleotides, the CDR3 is TGTGCCAGCAGCTTGGGCGGGGTCCGCATAGCAGATACGCAGTATTTT.

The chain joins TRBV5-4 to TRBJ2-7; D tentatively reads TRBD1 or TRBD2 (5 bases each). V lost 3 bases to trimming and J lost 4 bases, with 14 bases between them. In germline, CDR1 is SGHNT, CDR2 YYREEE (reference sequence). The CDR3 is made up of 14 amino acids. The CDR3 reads CASSYRGAKYEQYF. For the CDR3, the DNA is TGTGCCAGCAGCTATAGGGGAGCGAAGTACGAGCAGTACTTC.

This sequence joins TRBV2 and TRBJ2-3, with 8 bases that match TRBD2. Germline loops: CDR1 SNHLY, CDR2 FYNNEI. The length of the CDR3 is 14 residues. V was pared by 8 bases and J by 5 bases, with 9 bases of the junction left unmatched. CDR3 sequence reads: CASATAGEVDTQYF. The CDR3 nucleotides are TGTGCCAGCGCAACAGCGGGAGAGGTAGATACGCAGTATTTT.